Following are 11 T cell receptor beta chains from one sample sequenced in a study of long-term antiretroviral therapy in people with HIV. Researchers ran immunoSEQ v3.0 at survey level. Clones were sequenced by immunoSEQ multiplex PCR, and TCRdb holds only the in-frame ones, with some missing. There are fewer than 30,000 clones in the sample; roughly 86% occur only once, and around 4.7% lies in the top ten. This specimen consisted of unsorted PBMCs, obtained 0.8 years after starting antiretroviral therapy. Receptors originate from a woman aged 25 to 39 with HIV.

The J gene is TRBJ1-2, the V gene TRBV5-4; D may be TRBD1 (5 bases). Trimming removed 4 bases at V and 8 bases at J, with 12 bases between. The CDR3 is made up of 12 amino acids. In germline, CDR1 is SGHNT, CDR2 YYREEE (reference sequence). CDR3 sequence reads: CASSGRGSGYTF. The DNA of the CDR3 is TGTGCCAGCAGCGGCCGGGGCTCCGGCTACACCTTC.

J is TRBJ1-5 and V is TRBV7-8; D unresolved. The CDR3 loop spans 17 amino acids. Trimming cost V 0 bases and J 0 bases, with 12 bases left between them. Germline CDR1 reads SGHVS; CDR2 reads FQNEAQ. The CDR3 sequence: CASSLAGGGNSNQPQHF. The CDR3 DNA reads TGTGCCAGCAGCTTAGCGGGTGGAGGGAATAGCAATCAGCCCCAGCATTTT.

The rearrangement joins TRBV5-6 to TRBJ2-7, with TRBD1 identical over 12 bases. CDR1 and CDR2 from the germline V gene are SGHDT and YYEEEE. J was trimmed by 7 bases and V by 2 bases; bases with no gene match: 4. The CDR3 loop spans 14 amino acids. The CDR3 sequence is CASSFGTGGAEQYF. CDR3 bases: TGTGCCAGCAGCTTCGGGACAGGGGGCGCTGAGCAGTACTTC. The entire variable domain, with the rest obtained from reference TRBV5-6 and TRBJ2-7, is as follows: DAGVTQSPTHLIKTRGQQVTLRCSPKSGHDTVSWYQQALGQGPQFIFQYYEEEERQRGNFPDRFSGHQFPNYSSELNVNALLLGDSALYLCASSFGTGGAEQYFGPGTRLTVT.

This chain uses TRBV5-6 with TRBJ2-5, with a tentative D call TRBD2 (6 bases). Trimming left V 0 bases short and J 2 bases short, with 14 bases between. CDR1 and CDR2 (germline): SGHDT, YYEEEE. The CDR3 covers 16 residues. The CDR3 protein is CASSLDGRTFQETQYF. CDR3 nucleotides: TGTGCCAGCAGCTTGGATGGGAGGACCTTTCAAGAGACCCAGTACTTC.

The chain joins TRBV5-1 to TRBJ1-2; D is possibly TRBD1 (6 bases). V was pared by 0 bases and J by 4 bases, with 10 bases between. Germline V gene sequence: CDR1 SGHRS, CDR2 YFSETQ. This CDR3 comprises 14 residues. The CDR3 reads CASSLGSGVYGYTF. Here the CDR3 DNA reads TGCGCCAGCAGCTTGGGGTCAGGGGTCTATGGCTACACCTTC.

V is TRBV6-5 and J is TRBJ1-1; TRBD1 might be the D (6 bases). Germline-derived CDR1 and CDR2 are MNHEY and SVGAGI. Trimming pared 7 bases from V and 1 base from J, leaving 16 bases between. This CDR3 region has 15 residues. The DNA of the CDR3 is TGTGCCAGCACTTTGGGGGGGGCCACGAACACTGAAGCTTTCTTT. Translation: CASTLGGATNTEAFF.

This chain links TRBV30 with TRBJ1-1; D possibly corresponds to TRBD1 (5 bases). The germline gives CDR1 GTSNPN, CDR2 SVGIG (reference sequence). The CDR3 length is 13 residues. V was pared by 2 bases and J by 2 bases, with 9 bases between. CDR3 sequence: CAWSPGINTEAFF. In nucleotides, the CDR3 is TGTGCCTGGAGTCCAGGGATCAACACTGAAGCTTTCTTT.

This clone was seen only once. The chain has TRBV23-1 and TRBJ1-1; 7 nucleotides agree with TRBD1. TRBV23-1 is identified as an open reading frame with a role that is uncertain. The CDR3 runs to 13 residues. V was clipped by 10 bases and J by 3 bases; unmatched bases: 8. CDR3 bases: TGCGCCACCGCGAGACAGGGCGACACTGAAGCTTTCTTT. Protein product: CATARQGDTEAFF.

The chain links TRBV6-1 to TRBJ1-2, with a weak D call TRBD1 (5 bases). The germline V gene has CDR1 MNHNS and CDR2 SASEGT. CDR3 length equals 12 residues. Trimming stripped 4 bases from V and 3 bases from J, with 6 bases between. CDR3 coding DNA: TGTGCCAGCAGTGCACAGGACTATGGCTACACCTTC. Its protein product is CASSAQDYGYTF.

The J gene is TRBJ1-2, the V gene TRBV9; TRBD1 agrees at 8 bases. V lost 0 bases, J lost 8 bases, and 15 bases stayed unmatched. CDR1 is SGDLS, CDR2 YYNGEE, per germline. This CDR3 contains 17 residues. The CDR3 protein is CASSVAGGAPLFCGYTF. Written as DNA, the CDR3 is TGTGCCAGCAGCGTAGCAGGGGGCGCCCCGTTGTTCTGCGGCTACACCTTC. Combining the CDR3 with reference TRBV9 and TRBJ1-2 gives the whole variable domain DSGVTQTPKHLITATGQRVTLRCSPRSGDLSVYWYQQSLDQGLQFLIQYYNGEERAKGNILERFSAQQFPDLHSELNLSSLELGDSALYFCASSVAGGAPLFCGYTFGSGTRLTVV.

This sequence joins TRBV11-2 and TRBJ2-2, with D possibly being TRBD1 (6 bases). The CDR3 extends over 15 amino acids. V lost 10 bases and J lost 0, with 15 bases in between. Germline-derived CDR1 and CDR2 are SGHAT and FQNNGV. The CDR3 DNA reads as TGTGCCACTCCTAAGACAGGAACGAACACCGGGGAGCTGTTTTTT. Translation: CATPKTGTNTGELFF. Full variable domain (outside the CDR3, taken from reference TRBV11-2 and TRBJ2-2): EAGVAQSPRYKIIEKRQSVAFWCNPISGHATLYWYQQILGQGPKLLIQFQNNGVVDDSQLPKDRFSAERLKGVDSTLKIQPAKLEDSAVYLCATPKTGTNTGELFFGEGSRLTVL.